Below are 15 T cell receptor beta chains sequenced from a single sample in a study of blood T cells in healthy people across ages. Sample-barcoded 5' priming and a J-beta primer mix drove a second PCR of 7 to 11 cycles. TCRdb re-called the 5' RACE reads with MiXCR, one entry per CDR3 protein. The top ten hold more than 6% of the sample, which has some 1.5 million distinct CDR3 sequences, 28% seen once. Sequenced material: blood. All receptors derive from a woman between 25 and 40 years old in good health.

This rearrangement joins TRBV5-1 to TRBJ2-2, with no clear D. Trimming left V 6 bases short and J 0 bases short, with 9 bases between. Germline values: CDR1 SGHRS, CDR2 YFSETQ. The length of the CDR3 is 14 residues. The CDR3 protein is CASTSLANTGELFF. CDR3 in DNA: TGCGCCAGCACCTCCCTCGCGAACACCGGGGAGCTGTTTTTT.

The chain uses TRBV11-2 and TRBJ1-1; 9 bases are shared with TRBD1. Looked up from germline, CDR1 is SGHAT and CDR2 is FQNNGV. The CDR3 has 16 amino acids. V was pared by 5 bases and J by 4 bases, with 11 bases of the junction left unmatched. The CDR3: CASSALSGQGLTEAFF. The CDR3 DNA reads as TGTGCCAGCAGCGCCCTTTCGGGACAGGGTCTCACTGAAGCTTTCTTT.

This clonotype was recorded a few times. This CDR3 is CSAREGPRETQYF. CDR3 DNA: TGCAGTGCTAGAGAGGGACCGAGGGAGACCCAGTACTTC. The rearrangement joins TRBV20-1 to TRBJ2-5; tentatively, D is TRBD1 or TRBD2 (5 bases each). This CDR3 region has 13 residues. The V gene lost 0 bases and the J gene lost 5 bases, with 10 bases spanning the gap. Germline V lookup: CDR1 DFQATT, CDR2 SNEGSKA (reference sequence).

CDR3 amino acids: CASSPPGDPSYEQYF. DNA for the CDR3: TGTGCCAGCTCACCACCCGGGGACCCTTCCTACGAGCAGTACTTC. This chain connects TRBV18 to TRBJ2-7; D may correspond to TRBD1 or TRBD2 (5 bases each). The CDR3 is made up of 15 amino acids. Germline-derived CDR1 and CDR2 are KGHSH and LQKENI. V was pared by 0 bases and J by 1 base, with 10 bases between.

The chain employs TRBV5-6 and TRBJ2-1; TRBD2 aligns across 8 bases. The DNA end favors TRBJ2-7, so the J call may be wrong. Per germline, CDR1 SGHDT and CDR2 YYEEEE. CDR3 size: 15 residues. The CDR3 protein is CASSLAGGPYNEQYF. The CDR3 DNA sequence: TGTGCCAGCAGCTTGGCGGGGGGGCCCTACAATGAGCAGTACTTC.

On this clonotype itself: A clone one base away is much larger, so this may be a read error. V usage is TRBV7-2 and J usage is TRBJ1-1; no reliable D call. The CDR3 spans 14 residues. Looked up from germline, CDR1 is SGHTA and CDR2 is FQGNSA. For the CDR3, the DNA is TGTGTCAGCAGCTTATCTGTTTCGAACACTGAAGCTTTCTTT. Encoded protein: CVSSLSVSNTEAFF.

The V call is TRBV5-1, the J call TRBJ1-4; no firm D call. The CDR3 contains 13 residues. Trimming took 0 bases from V and 5 from J, leaving 5 bases between them. Germline values: CDR1 SGHRS, CDR2 YFSETQ. The CDR3 loop reads CASSLVQNEKLFF. Here the CDR3 DNA reads TGCGCCAGCAGCTTGGTGCAGAATGAAAAACTGTTTTTT.

This clonotype was seen a few times. V and J are TRBV29-1 and TRBJ2-1; 9 bases line up with TRBD2. The length of the CDR3 is 14 residues. V shed 6 bases, J shed 6 bases, and the junction held 9 bases outside the gene matches. The germline V gene encodes CDR1 SQVTM and CDR2 ANQGSEA. Here the CDR3 DNA reads TGCAGCGTGGGGGGACTAGCTACCCTCAATGAGCAGTTCTTC. It encodes CSVGGLATLNEQFF.

A few counts support this clonotype. The chain couples TRBV6-2 or TRBV6-3 to TRBJ2-7; 7 nucleotides line up with TRBD1. The CDR3 consists of 15 residues. V was pared by 5 bases and J by 2 bases, with 9 bases of the junction left unmatched. Germline V gives CDR1 MNHEY, CDR2 SVGEGT. This chain's CDR3 is CASSTHRGRTYEQYF. DNA for the CDR3: TGTGCCAGCAGTACCCACAGGGGTCGTACCTACGAGCAGTACTTC.

V and J are TRBV9 and TRBJ2-1, with 7 bases matching TRBD2. Germline loops: CDR1 SGDLS, CDR2 YYNGEE. The CDR3 spans 17 residues. Trimming took 3 bases from V and 0 from J; bases not matched to a gene: 9. CDR3 DNA: TGTGCCAGCAGCGCGCCCGAGACTAGCTTCTCCTACAATGAGCAGTTCTTC. It encodes CASSAPETSFSYNEQFF. Complete variable domain (other parts from reference TRBV9 and TRBJ2-1): DSGVTQTPKHLITATGQRVTLRCSPRSGDLSVYWYQQSLDQGLQFLIQYYNGEERAKGNILERFSAQQFPDLHSELNLSSLELGDSALYFCASSAPETSFSYNEQFFGPGTRLTVL.

A word on this clonotype: A much larger clone differs by one base, so this may be a read error. The rearrangement joins TRBV9 to TRBJ2-5; 9 bases agree with TRBD1. The DNA matches TRBJ2-7 better at its end, which makes the J call doubtful. Per the germline V gene, CDR1 is SGDLS and CDR2 is YYNGEE. The CDR3 has 17 residues. The CDR3 bases are TGTGCCAGCAGCGTAGACGGCATCGGGACAGGGAACAACGAGCAGTACTTC. Its translation: CASSVDGIGTGNNEQYF.

This clonotype was recorded at least ten times. This chain uses TRBV3-1 with TRBJ2-1; D may be TRBD2 (5 bases). This CDR3 has 14 residues. V was pared by 3 bases and J by 6 bases, with 12 bases between. CDR1 and CDR2 from the germline V gene are LGHDT and YNNKEL (reference sequence). The CDR3 protein is CASSHLGGRNEQFF. The CDR3, as DNA: TGTGCCAGCAGCCACCTGGGCGGGCGCAATGAGCAGTTCTTC.

Worth noting for this clonotype: With a much larger clone just one base away, this may be a read error. V gene TRBV3-1 combines with J gene TRBJ2-7; D gene uncertain. V gave up 3 bases and J gave up 6 bases, with 9 bases separating them. Germline V gene lookup returns CDR1 LGHDT and CDR2 YNNKEL (reference sequence). The CDR3 is 12 amino acids. CDR3 DNA: TGTGCCAGCAGCCAGGCGAGAGCCGAGCAGTACTTC. Translated, it gives CASSQARAEQYF.

This clonotype was seen more than once but under ten times. The V call is TRBV10-3, the J call TRBJ1-5; tentatively, D is TRBD1 (5 bases). Germline V gene lookup returns CDR1 ENHRY and CDR2 SYGVKD. The CDR3 runs 17 residues. V was shortened by 8 bases and J by 0 bases, with 20 bases between the two germline ends. The CDR3 protein is CAISAGTGERSNQPQHF. The CDR3 DNA reads as TGTGCCATCTCCGCCGGGACCGGGGAACGTAGCAATCAGCCCCAGCATTTT.

In its sample, this clonotype was seen a few times. The chain joins TRBV30 to TRBJ2-1; possibly TRBD2 for D (6 bases). The V end lost 7 bases, the J end lost 9 bases, and 19 bases lay between the germline ends. Germline CDR1 and CDR2: GTSNPN and SVGIG (reference sequence). The length of the CDR3 is 13 residues. In DNA form, the CDR3 reads TGTGCCTACCACCGGGACTGGGGTCTTGAGCAGTTCTTC. It translates to CAYHRDWGLEQFF.